The sample holds many counts of the clone carrying this T cell receptor beta chain. Time point given: patch test 2, 6 weeks after DPC sensitization. Treatment here: therapeutic diphenylcyclopropenone sensitization with weekly scalp DPC. Every donor had alopecia and was 18 to 70 years old; all were suitable for DPC. The data were obtained in a study of human T cells and chemical hapten exposure. In the original analysis: TCR counts had a median of 95,638 per sample and spanned about 20,000 to 750,000. TCRdb re-derived calls from the RACE reads in MiXCR, one entry per CDR3 protein. V and J calls and clone size were set by TCRdb, not the authors. This table holds about 400,000 distinct CDR3 sequences, 6% to 7% found once. The source was whole blood, collected in connection with sensitization to the hapten diphenylcyclopropenone (DPC). The receptor was derived from a woman younger than 35 with alopecia areata. Some clones in this sample may be carry-over from other donors' samples.

The CDR3 sequence is CASSQSLWGRENGYTF. For the CDR3, the DNA is TGTGCCAGCAGCCAATCGTTGTGGGGGCGAGAAAATGGCTACACCTTC. This chain connects TRBV16 to TRBJ1-2; maybe TRBD1 (6 bases). CDR3 size: 16 residues. The V gene's germline CDR1 is KGHSY and CDR2 FQNENV. Between the trimmed V and J ends, which lost 0 bases and 6 bases, there was a span of 17 bases. Complete variable domain (other parts from reference TRBV16 and TRBJ1-2): GEEVAQTPKHLVRGEGQKAKLYCAPIKGHSYVFWYQQVLKNEFKFLISFQNENVFDETGMPKERFSAKCLPNSPCSLEIQATKLEDSAVYFCASSQSLWGRENGYTFGSGTRLTVV.